The sequence of this TCR beta chain was determined in a study of T cells in Graves' hyperthyroidism and ophthalmopathy. The TCR beta CDR3 regions underwent amplification using RNA transcripts as the source. HTBI primers were the set used in a first-round RT-PCR of the TCR CDR3. TCRdb analysed the multiplex PCR reads with MiXCR anew, one entry per CDR3 protein. The data show approximately 350,000 distinct CDR3 sequences, roughly 15% seen once. The sample consisted of blood. The sequence derives from a woman aged 60-75 years with Graves' ophthalmopathy.

CDR3 protein: CASSYRGQSIQYF. CDR3 nucleotide sequence: TGTGCCAGCAGTTACAGGGGGCAGAGCATTCAGTACTTC. This chain connects TRBV6-5 to TRBJ2-4, with 7 bases that match TRBD1. V lost 2 bases and J lost 9; bases outside the gene matches: 4. There are 13 residues in the CDR3. Germline V gene sequence: CDR1 MNHEY, CDR2 SVGAGI.